This T cell receptor beta chain was sequenced in a study of cytomegalovirus exposure and HLA in healthy donors. Study details: Early on, a data release was issued that held roughly 80 million unique TCRs from HLA-typed donors.

With regard to this clone: Its antigen is not known.

Use of 60 Vbeta and 13 Jbeta primers characterized the PCR. Some clones are missing from TCRdb's copy, which holds only in-frame ones; the method was immunoSEQ multiplex PCR. Of about 160,000 clones listed, around 80% are singletons. Study observations and caveats: It was 150 to 200 TCR beta chains that were listed as cytomegalovirus-associated. Some segments of the V type, notably TRBV6-2 and TRBV6-3, were excluded as indistinguishable.

Trimming removed 7 bases from V and 2 bases from J, with 12 bases in between. Per the germline V gene, CDR1 is MNHEY and CDR2 is SVGAGI. The CDR3 has 13 amino acids. The sequence was collected from a woman aged 30 to 39 in good health and CMV-seropositive. Source material: PBMCs. V is TRBV6-5 and J is TRBJ2-7, with D possibly being TRBD1 (6 bases). This CDR3 reads CASTNRETYEQYF. The CDR3 DNA reads as TGTGCCAGCACCAACAGGGAGACCTACGAGCAGTACTTC.